The clone carrying this T cell receptor (beta chain) was seen more than once but under ten times. The antigen is undetermined. V lost 1 base, J lost 1 base, and 12 bases lay in between. CDR1 is SGHKS and CDR2 is YYEKEE in the germline V gene (reference sequence). This CDR3 contains 15 residues. Clones were sequenced by immunoSEQ multiplex PCR, and TCRdb holds only the in-frame ones, with some missing. The table records over 80,000 clones, roughly 86% of them present only once. These data are taken from a study of graft-versus-host responses after intestinal transplantation. General study results and limits: In recipient marrow, GvH clones were found, and some appeared first in ileum or blood.

This sequence joins TRBV5-5 and TRBJ2-7, with a weak D call TRBD1 (5 bases). Material: PBMCs, obtained 255 days after intestinal transplant. The receptor's source is a human patient who received an intestinal transplant, so some T cells may come from the graft donor. Written as DNA, the CDR3 is TGTGCCAGCAGCTTGAATCCGACAGCATCCTACGAGCAGTACTTC. Its protein is CASSLNPTASYEQYF. Filled out from reference TRBV5-5 and TRBJ2-7, the complete variable domain reads DAGVTQSPTHLIKTRGQQVTLRCSPISGHKSVSWYQQVLGQGPQFIFQYYEKEERGRGNFPDRFSARQFPNYSSELNVNALLLGDSALYLCASSLNPTASYEQYFGPGTRLTVT.